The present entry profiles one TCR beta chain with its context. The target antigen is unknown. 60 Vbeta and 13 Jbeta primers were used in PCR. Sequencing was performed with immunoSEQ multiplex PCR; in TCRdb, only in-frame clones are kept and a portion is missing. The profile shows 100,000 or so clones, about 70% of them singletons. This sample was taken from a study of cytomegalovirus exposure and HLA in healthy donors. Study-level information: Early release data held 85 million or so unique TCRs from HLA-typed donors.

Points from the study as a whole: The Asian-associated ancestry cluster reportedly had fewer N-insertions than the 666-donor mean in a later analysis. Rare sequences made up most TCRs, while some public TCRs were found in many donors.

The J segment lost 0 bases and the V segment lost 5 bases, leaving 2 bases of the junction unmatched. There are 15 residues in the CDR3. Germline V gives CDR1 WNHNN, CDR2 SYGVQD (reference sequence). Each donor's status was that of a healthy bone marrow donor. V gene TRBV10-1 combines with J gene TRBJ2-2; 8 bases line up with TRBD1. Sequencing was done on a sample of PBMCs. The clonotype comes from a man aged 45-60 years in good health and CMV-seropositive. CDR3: CASSKGQANTGELFF. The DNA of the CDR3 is TGCGCCAGCAGTAAGGGACAGGCGAACACCGGGGAGCTGTTTTTT.